This T cell receptor beta chain was recorded in a study of cytomegalovirus exposure and HLA in healthy donors. Whole-study findings and limits: A later analysis appeared to link common viral pathogens to several of the most significant clusters. Among TCR sequences, most were rare, though some public TCRs appeared in many donors.

Researchers ran the PCR with 60 Vbeta and 13 Jbeta primers. This table comes from immunoSEQ multiplex PCR, and its TCRdb copy is limited to in-frame clones, with some not included. The sample includes 150,000 to 200,000 clones, 87% of them seen just once. Points on this clone: Its antigen is currently unknown.

Germline V CDR1 and CDR2: KGHSH, LQKENI. The V and J ends lost 4 bases and 3 bases respectively, with 10 bases between them. The length of the CDR3 is 13 residues. This TCR came from a girl in the first two years of life in good health and CMV-seronegative. The material sequenced was PBMCs. The V call is TRBV18, the J call TRBJ2-7; D perhaps matches TRBD2 (6 bases). The CDR3 protein is CASSQGRFYEQYF. The CDR3 DNA reads TGTGCCAGCTCACAGGGGAGGTTCTACGAGCAGTACTTC.